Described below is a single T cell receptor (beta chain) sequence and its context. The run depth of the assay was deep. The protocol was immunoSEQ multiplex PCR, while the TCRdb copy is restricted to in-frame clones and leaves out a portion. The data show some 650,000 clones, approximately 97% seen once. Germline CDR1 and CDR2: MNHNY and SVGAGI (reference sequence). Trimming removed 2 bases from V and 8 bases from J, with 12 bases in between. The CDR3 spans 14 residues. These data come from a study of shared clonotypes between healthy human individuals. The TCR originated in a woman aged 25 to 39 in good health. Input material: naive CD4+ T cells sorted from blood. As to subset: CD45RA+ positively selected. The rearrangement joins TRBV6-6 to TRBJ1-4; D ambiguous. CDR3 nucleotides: TGTGCCAGCAGTTACGTTGGGCAAAAGGAAAAACTGTTTTTT. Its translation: CASSYVGQKEKLFF.